These 11 T cell receptor beta chains were sequenced from one sample in a study of shared clonotypes between healthy human individuals. TCRdb's copy holds only in-frame clones and misses some; the assay was immunoSEQ multiplex PCR. The table has some 500,000 clones, roughly 95% seen once; the top ten hold about 0.064%. The sample consisted of naive CD4+ T cells sorted from blood. Described subset: CD45RA+ positively selected. The source is a woman aged 25 to 45 in good health.

V usage is TRBV5-1 and J usage is TRBJ2-7, with D possibly being TRBD2 (5 bases). Germline CDR1 is SGHRS and CDR2 is YFSETQ. CDR3 length: 19 residues. V lost 0 bases to trimming and J lost 4 bases, with 26 bases between them. For the CDR3, the DNA is TGCGCCAGCAGCTTGGGGGTAAAGCCCCCCCTAGCACTTAATTACGAGCAGTACTTC. Its protein product is CASSLGVKPPLALNYEQYF.

The chain recombines TRBV19 with TRBJ2-7; 8 bases align to TRBD2. Germline-derived CDR1 and CDR2 are LNHDA and SQIVND (reference sequence). The CDR3 is made up of 14 amino acids. V shed 3 bases, J shed 3 bases, and the junction held 4 bases outside the gene matches. Here the CDR3 DNA reads TGTGCCAGTAGTATCGCGGGAGGATTCTACGAGCAGTACTTC. Protein: CASSIAGGFYEQYF.

The gene calls are TRBV18 and TRBJ1-1; the D is unclear. This CDR3 is 15 amino acids long. Germline V gene sequence: CDR1 KGHSH, CDR2 LQKENI. The V gene lost 2 bases and the J gene lost 3 bases, with 13 bases spanning the gap. This CDR3 is CASSPSEGRDTEAFF. The CDR3, as DNA: TGTGCCAGCTCACCATCGGAAGGGCGAGACACTGAAGCTTTCTTT.

Here the CDR3 reads CASSPRGGQPQHF. In DNA, the CDR3 is TGTGCCAGCAGTCCCAGGGGCGGCCAGCCCCAGCATTTT. The rearrangement joins TRBV9 to TRBJ1-5; possible D gene TRBD1, 6 bases. Trimming shortened V by 5 bases and J by 7 bases, and 13 bases separated the two germline ends. This CDR3 is built from 13 residues. Germline-derived CDR1 and CDR2 are SGDLS and YYNGEE.

The chain carries TRBV6-1 and TRBJ2-1, with TRBD1 as a possible D gene (6 bases). Germline CDR1 MNHNS, CDR2 SASEGT. The V and J ends lost 0 bases and 1 base respectively, with 10 bases between them. This CDR3 region has 16 residues. CDR3 nucleotides: TGTGCCAGCAGTGAAGCGAGGACAGTATCCTACAATGAGCAGTTCTTC. This gives the protein CASSEARTVSYNEQFF.

The chain couples TRBV14 to TRBJ2-1; D might be TRBD1 (6 bases). V was shortened by 6 bases and J by 5 bases, with 8 bases between the two germline ends. The CDR3 extends over 12 amino acids. From germline, CDR1 is SGHDN and CDR2 FVKESK. CDR3 nucleotides: TGTGCCAGCAGGGACAGCAACAATGAGCAGTTCTTC. It is translated as CASRDSNNEQFF.

The J gene is TRBJ2-3, the V gene TRBV7-9; weak D call: TRBD1 (5 bases). Trimming pared 2 bases from V and 3 bases from J, leaving 9 bases between. This CDR3 region has 14 residues. Germline assignment: CDR1 SEHNR and CDR2 FQNEAQ (reference sequence). The CDR3: CASSLSRGTDTQYF. DNA for the CDR3: TGTGCCAGCAGCTTATCTAGGGGTACAGATACGCAGTATTTT.

The rearrangement links TRBV30 to TRBJ2-5; weak D call: TRBD2 (6 bases). The V end lost 0 bases, the J end lost 1 base, and 12 bases lay between the germline ends. The germline CDR1 and CDR2 sequences are GTSNPN and SVGIG (reference sequence). The CDR3 has 15 amino acids. CDR3 bases: TGTGCCTGGAGTGTAGCGGGCGGCCCCCAAGAGACCCAGTACTTC. Translation: CAWSVAGGPQETQYF.

This chain connects TRBV5-5 to TRBJ1-1; maybe TRBD1 (5 bases). In germline, CDR1 is SGHKS, CDR2 YYEKEE (reference sequence). This CDR3 has 14 amino acids. V was trimmed by 2 bases and J by 1 base, leaving 9 bases between them. CDR3 DNA: TGTGCCAGCAGCTTCGGGACGGCGAACACTGAAGCTTTCTTT. Its protein product is CASSFGTANTEAFF. The full variable domain, with the rest looked up from reference TRBV5-5 and TRBJ1-1, is DAGVTQSPTHLIKTRGQQVTLRCSPISGHKSVSWYQQVLGQGPQFIFQYYEKEERGRGNFPDRFSARQFPNYSSELNVNALLLGDSALYLCASSFGTANTEAFFGQGTRLTVV.

The chain links TRBV28 to TRBJ1-2; D is uncertain. Germline V gene lookup returns CDR1 MDHEN and CDR2 SYDVKM. The V end lost 2 bases, the J end lost 6 bases, and 10 bases lay between the germline ends. This CDR3 contains 13 residues. As DNA, the CDR3 is TGTGCCAGCAGTTTAAGCCAGCCCGATGGCTACACCTTC. Translation gives CASSLSQPDGYTF.

V gene TRBV28 combines with J gene TRBJ2-7; D not resolved. CDR3 length: 14 amino acids. V dropped 6 bases and J dropped 0 bases, with 12 bases sitting between them. Germline lookup yields CDR1 MDHEN and CDR2 SYDVKM. CDR3 loop: CASSLYGTSYEQYF. DNA of the CDR3: TGTGCCAGCAGCCTTTACGGAACCTCCTACGAGCAGTACTTC.